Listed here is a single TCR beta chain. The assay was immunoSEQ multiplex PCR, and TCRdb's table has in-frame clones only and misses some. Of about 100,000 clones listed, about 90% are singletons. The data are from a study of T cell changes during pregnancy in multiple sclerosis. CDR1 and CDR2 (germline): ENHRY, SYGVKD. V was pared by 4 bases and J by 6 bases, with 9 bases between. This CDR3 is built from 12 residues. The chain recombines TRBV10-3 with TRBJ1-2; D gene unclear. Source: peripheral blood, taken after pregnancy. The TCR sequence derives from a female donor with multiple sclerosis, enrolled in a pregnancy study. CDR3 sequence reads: CAISGQQDGYTF. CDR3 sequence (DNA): TGTGCCATCAGTGGGCAGCAGGATGGCTACACCTTC.